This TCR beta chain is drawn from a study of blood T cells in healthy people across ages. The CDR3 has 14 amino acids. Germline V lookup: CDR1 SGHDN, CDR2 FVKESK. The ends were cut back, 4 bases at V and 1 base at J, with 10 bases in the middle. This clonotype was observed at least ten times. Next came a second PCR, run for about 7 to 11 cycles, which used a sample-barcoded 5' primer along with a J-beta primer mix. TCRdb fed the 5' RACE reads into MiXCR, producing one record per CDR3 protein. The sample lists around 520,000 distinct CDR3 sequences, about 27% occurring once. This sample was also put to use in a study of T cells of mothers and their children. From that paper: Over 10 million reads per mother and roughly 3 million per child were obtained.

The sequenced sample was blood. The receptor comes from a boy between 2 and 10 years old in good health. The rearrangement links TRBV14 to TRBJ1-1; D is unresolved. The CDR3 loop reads CASSPRLGNTEAFF. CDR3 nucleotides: TGTGCCAGCAGCCCCCGGCTCGGGAACACTGAAGCTTTCTTT. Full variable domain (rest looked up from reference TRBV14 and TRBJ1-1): EAGVTQFPSHSVIEKGQTVTLRCDPISGHDNLYWYRRVMGKEIKFLLHFVKESKQDESGMPNNRFLAERTGGTYSTLKVQPAELEDSGVYFCASSPRLGNTEAFFGQGTRLTVV.